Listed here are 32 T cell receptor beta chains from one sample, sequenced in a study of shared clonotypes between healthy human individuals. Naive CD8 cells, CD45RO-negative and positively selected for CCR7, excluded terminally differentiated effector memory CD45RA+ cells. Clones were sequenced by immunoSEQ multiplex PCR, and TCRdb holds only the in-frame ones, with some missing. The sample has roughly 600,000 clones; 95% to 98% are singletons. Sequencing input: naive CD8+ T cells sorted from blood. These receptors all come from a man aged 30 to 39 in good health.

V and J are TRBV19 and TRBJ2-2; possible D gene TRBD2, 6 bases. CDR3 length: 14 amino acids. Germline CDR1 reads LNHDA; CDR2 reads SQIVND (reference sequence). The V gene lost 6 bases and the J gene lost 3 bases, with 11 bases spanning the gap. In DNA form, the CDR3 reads TGTGCCAGTAGCCCCGGGACTTACACCGGGGAGCTGTTTTTT. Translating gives CASSPGTYTGELFF.

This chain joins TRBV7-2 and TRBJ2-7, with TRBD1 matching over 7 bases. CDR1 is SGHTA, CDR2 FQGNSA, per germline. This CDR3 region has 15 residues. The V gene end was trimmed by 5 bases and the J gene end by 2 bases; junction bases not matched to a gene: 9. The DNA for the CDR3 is TGTGCCAGCAGCCGGCCCCGGGACAGCCCCTACGAGCAGTACTTC. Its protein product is CASSRPRDSPYEQYF. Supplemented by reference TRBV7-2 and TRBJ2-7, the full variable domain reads GAGVSQSPSNKVTEKGKDVELRCDPISGHTALYWYRQSLGQGLEFLIYFQGNSAPDKSGLPSDRFSAERTGGSVSTLTIQRTQQEDSAVYLCASSRPRDSPYEQYFGPGTRLTVT.

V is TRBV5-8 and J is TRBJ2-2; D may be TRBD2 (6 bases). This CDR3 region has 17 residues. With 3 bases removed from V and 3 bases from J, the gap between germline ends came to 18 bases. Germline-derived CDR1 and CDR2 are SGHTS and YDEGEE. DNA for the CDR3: TGTGCCAGCAGCTCGCCGGGGAGTTGGGAGGACACCGGGGAGCTGTTTTTT. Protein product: CASSSPGSWEDTGELFF.

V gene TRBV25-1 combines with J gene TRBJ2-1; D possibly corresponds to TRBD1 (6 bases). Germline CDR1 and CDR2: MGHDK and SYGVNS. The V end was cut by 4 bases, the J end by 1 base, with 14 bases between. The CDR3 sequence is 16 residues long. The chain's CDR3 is CASSGAGRGSYNEQFF. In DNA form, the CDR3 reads TGTGCCAGCAGTGGGGCTGGAAGGGGGTCCTACAATGAGCAGTTCTTC.

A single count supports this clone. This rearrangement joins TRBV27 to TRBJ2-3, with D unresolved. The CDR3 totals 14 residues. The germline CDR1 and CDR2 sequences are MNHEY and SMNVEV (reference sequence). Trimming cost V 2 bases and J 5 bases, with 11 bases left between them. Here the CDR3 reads CASSLNGLIDTQYF. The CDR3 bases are TGTGCCAGCAGTTTAAACGGCCTGATAGATACGCAGTATTTT.

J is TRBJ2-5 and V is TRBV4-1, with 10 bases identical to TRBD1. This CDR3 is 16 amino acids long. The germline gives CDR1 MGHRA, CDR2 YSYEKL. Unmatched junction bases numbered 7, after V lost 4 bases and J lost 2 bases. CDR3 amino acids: CASSLPDRGTQETQYF. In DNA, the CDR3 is TGCGCCAGCAGCCTTCCGGACAGGGGGACACAAGAGACCCAGTACTTC.

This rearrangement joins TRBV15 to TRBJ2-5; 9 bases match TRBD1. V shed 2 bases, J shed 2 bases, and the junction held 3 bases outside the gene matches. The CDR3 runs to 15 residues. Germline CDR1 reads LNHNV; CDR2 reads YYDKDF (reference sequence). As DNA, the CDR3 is TGTGCCACCAGCAGACCGGACAGGGGTCAAGAGACCCAGTACTTC. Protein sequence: CATSRPDRGQETQYF.

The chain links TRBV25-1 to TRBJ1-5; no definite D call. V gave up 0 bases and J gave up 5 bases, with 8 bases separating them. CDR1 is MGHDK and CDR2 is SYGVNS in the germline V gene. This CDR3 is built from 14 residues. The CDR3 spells CASSEYSRDQPQHF. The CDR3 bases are TGTGCCAGCAGTGAATATAGCCGTGATCAGCCCCAGCATTTT.

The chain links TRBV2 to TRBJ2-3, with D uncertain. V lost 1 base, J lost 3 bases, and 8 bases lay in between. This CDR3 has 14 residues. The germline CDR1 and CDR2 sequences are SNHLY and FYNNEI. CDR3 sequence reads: CASSEGTWTDTQYF. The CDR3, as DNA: TGTGCCAGCAGTGAAGGTACATGGACAGATACGCAGTATTTT.

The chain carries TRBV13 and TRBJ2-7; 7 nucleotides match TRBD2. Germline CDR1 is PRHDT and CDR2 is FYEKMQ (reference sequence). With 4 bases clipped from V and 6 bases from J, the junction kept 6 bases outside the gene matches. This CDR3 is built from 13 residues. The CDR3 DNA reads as TGTGCCAGCAGCTACCGGGGGGTTCTCGAGCAGTACTTC. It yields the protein CASSYRGVLEQYF.

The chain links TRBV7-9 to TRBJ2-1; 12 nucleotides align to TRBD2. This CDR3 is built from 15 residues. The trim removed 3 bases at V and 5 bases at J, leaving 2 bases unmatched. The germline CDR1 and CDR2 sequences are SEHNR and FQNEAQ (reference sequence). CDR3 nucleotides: TGTGCCAGCAGCTTCAGACTAGCGGGGGACAATGAGCAGTTCTTC. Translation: CASSFRLAGDNEQFF.

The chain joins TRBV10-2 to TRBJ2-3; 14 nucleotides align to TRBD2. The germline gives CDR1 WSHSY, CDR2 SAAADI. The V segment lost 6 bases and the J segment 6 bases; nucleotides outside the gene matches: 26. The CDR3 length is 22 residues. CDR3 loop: CASREEINPGLAGAETTDTQYF. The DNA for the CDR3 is TGCGCCAGCAGAGAGGAGATTAATCCGGGACTAGCGGGAGCCGAGACCACGGATACGCAGTATTTT.

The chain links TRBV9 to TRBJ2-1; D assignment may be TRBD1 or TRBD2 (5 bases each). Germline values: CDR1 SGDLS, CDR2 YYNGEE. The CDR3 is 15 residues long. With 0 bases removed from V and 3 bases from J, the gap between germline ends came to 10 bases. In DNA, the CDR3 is TGTGCCAGCAGCGTAGAGGGGAGATACTACAATGAGCAGTTCTTC. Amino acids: CASSVEGRYYNEQFF.

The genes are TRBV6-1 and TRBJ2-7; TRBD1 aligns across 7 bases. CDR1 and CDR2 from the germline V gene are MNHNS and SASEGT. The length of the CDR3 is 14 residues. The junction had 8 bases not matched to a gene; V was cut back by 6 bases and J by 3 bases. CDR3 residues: CASSPLGTDYEQYF. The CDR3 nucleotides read TGTGCCAGCAGCCCACTCGGGACAGACTACGAGCAGTACTTC.

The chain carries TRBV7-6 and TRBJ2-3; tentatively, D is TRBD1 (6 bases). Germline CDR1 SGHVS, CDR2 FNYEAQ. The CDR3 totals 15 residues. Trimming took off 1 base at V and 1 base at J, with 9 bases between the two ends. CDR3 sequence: CASSLVGHRTDTQYF. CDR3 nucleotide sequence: TGTGCCAGCAGCTTAGTGGGACACCGCACAGATACGCAGTATTTT.

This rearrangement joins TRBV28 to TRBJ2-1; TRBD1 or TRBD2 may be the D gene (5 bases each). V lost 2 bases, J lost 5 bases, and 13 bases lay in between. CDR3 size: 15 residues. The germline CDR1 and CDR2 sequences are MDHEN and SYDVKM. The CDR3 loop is CASSLGTADHNEQFF. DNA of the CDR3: TGTGCCAGCAGTTTAGGGACGGCGGACCACAATGAGCAGTTCTTC.

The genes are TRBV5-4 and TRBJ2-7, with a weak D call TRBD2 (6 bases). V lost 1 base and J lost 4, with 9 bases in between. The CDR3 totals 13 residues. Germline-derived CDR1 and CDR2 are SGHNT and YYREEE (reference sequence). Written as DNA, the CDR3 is TGTGCCAGCAGCTTGCCTAGCGAATACGAGCAGTACTTC. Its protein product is CASSLPSEYEQYF.

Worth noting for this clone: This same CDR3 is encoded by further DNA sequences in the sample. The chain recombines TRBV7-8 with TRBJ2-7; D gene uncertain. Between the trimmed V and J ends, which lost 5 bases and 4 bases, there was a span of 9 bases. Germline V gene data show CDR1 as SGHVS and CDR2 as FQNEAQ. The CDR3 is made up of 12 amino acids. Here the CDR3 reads CASSLPGYEQYF. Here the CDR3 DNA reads TGTGCCAGCAGCCTTCCTGGGTACGAGCAGTACTTC. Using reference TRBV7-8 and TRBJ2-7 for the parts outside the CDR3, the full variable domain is GAGVSQSPRYKVAKRGQDVALRCDPISGHVSLFWYQQALGQGPEFLTYFQNEAQLDKSGLPSDRFFAERPEGSVSTLKIQRTQQEDSAVYLCASSLPGYEQYFGPGTRLTVT.

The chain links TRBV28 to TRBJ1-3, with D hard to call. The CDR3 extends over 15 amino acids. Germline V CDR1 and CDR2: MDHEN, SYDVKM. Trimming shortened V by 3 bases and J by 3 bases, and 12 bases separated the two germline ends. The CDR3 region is CASSFRGYGGNTIYF. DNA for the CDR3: TGTGCCAGCAGTTTCCGTGGGTACGGTGGAAACACCATATATTTT.

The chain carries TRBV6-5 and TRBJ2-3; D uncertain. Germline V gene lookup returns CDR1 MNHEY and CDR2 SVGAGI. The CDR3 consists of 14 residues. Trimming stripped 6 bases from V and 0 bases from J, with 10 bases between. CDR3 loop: CASSATTSTDTQYF. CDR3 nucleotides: TGTGCCAGCAGCGCCACCACTAGCACAGATACGCAGTATTTT.

DNA of the CDR3: TGCAGTGAGCGGGAGGGCTACGAGCAGTACTTC. It encodes CSEREGYEQYF. The rearrangement uses TRBV20-1 and TRBJ2-7; 10 nucleotides line up with TRBD2. The CDR3 consists of 11 residues. Germline V gene data show CDR1 as DFQATT and CDR2 as SNEGSKA (reference sequence). The trim removed 7 bases at V and 3 bases at J, leaving 0 bases unmatched.

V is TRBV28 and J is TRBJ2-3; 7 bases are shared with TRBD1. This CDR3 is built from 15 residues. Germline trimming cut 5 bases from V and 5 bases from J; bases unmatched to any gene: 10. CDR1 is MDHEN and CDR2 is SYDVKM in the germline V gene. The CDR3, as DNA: TGTGCCAGCAGTCCCGGACAGGACCTGAGAGATACGCAGTATTTT. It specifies CASSPGQDLRDTQYF.

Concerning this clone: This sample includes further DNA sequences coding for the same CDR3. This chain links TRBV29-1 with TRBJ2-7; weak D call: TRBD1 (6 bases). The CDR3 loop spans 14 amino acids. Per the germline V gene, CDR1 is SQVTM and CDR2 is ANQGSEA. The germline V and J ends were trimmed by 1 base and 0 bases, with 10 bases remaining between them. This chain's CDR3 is CSVEGQGSSYEQYF. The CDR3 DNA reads TGCAGCGTTGAAGGGCAGGGGAGCTCCTACGAGCAGTACTTC.

CDR3 region: CASRVGGQGAPNEKLFF. The CDR3 DNA sequence: TGTGCCAGCAGGGTGGGAGGACAGGGGGCCCCTAATGAAAAACTGTTTTTT. This sequence joins TRBV27 and TRBJ1-4; 11 positions agree with TRBD1. The CDR3 is made up of 17 amino acids. Germline V gives CDR1 MNHEY, CDR2 SMNVEV (reference sequence). J lost 3 bases, V lost 6 bases, and 9 bases had no gene match.

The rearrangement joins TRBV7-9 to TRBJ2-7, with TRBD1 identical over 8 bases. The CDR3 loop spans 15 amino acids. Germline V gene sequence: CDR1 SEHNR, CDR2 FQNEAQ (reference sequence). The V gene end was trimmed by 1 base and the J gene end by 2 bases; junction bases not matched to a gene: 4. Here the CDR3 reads CASSLVPTGAYEQYF. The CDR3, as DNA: TGTGCCAGCAGCTTAGTCCCGACAGGGGCCTACGAGCAGTACTTC.

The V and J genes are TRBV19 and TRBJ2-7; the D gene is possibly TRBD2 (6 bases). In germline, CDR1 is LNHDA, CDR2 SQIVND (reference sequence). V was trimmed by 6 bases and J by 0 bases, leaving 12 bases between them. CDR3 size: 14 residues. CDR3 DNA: TGTGCCAGTAGCCCCGGAGGGGTCTCCTACGAGCAGTACTTC. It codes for CASSPGGVSYEQYF.

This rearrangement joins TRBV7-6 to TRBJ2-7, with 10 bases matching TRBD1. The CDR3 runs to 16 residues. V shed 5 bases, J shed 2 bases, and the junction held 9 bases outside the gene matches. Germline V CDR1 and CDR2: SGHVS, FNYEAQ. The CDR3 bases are TGTGCCAGCAGCCAAAGCCGGGACAGGGGACCCTACGAGCAGTACTTC. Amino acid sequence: CASSQSRDRGPYEQYF.

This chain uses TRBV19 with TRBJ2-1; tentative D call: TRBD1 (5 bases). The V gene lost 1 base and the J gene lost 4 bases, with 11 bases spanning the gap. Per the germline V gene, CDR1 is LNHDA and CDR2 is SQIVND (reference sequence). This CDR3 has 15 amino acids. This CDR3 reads CASSIGQGFYNEQFF. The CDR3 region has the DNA TGTGCCAGTAGTATAGGCCAGGGCTTTTACAATGAGCAGTTCTTC.

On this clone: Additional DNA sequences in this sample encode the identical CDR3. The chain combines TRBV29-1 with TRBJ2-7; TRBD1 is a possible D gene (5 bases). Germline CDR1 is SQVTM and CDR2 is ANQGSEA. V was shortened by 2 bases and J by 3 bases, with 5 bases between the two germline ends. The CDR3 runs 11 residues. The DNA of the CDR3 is TGCAGCGTTGAAAGGGGCTACGAGCAGTACTTC. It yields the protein CSVERGYEQYF.

The CDR3 sequence is CASTLEAQGHNQPQHF. The CDR3 nucleotides read TGTGCCAGCACCCTTGAGGCACAGGGCCACAATCAGCCCCAGCATTTT. This chain connects TRBV7-6 to TRBJ1-5; weak D call: TRBD1 (6 bases). Germline CDR1 SGHVS, CDR2 FNYEAQ. The CDR3 spans 16 residues. V was trimmed by 7 bases and J by 3 bases, leaving 19 bases between them.

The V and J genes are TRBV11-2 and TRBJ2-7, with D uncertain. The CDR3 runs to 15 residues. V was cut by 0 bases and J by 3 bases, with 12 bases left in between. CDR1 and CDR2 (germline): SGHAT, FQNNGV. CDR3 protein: CASSLEWGVIYEQYF. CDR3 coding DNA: TGTGCCAGCAGCTTAGAGTGGGGTGTGATCTACGAGCAGTACTTC.

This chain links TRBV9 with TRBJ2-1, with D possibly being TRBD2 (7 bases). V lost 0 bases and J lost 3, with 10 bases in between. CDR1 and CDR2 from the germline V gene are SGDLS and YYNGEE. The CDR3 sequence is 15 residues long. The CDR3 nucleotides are TGTGCCAGCAGCGTAGAGGGGGGGAGCTACAATGAGCAGTTCTTC. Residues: CASSVEGGSYNEQFF. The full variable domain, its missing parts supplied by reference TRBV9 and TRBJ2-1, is DSGVTQTPKHLITATGQRVTLRCSPRSGDLSVYWYQQSLDQGLQFLIQYYNGEERAKGNILERFSAQQFPDLHSELNLSSLELGDSALYFCASSVEGGSYNEQFFGPGTRLTVL.